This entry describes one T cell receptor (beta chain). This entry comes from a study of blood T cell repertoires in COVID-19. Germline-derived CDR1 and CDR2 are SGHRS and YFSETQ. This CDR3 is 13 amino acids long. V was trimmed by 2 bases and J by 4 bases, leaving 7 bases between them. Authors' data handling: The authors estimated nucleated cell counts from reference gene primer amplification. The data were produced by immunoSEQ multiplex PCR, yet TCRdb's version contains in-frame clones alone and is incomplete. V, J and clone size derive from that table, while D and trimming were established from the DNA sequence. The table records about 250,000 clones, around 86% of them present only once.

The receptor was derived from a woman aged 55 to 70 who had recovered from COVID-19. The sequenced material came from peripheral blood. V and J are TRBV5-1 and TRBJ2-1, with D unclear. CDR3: CASSFSGYNEQFF. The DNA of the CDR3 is TGCGCCAGCAGCTTTTCCGGGTACAATGAGCAGTTCTTC.